These 10 T cell receptor beta chains were all obtained from the same sample, sequenced in a study of cytomegalovirus exposure and HLA in healthy donors. It was with 60 Vbeta and 13 Jbeta primers that the PCR ran. The assay was immunoSEQ multiplex PCR, and TCRdb's table has in-frame clones only and misses some. The sample table includes around 50,000 clones. The specimen was PBMCs. These receptor sequences come from a middle-aged woman in good health and CMV-seronegative.

V usage is TRBV6-1 and J usage is TRBJ2-1; TRBD1 matches 8 bases. The CDR3 totals 14 residues. V lost 7 bases, J lost 6 bases, and 8 bases stayed unmatched. Germline-derived CDR1 and CDR2 are MNHNS and SASEGT. CDR3 in amino acids: CASKGQVLANEQFF. The CDR3 DNA sequence: TGTGCCAGCAAGGGACAGGTCCTCGCCAATGAGCAGTTCTTC.

The chain recombines TRBV5-1 with TRBJ1-1; D unclear. Germline V lookup: CDR1 SGHRS, CDR2 YFSETQ. The CDR3 covers 14 residues. With 1 base removed from V and 1 base from J, the gap between germline ends came to 8 bases. The CDR3 sequence: CASSLTLSNTEAFF. DNA for the CDR3: TGCGCCAGCAGCTTGACTCTCTCGAACACTGAAGCTTTCTTT.

The gene calls are TRBV5-1 and TRBJ2-5, with D perhaps matching TRBD1 (5 bases). Trimming removed 0 bases at V and 2 bases at J, with 11 bases between. The CDR3 contains 15 residues. Germline-derived CDR1 and CDR2 are SGHRS and YFSETQ. The CDR3 coding sequence is TGCGCCAGCAGCTTGGACAGGCCTACTCAAGAGACCCAGTACTTC. Translation gives CASSLDRPTQETQYF.

V and J are TRBV25-1 and TRBJ2-2, with no clear D. CDR3 length equals 15 residues. Germline V gives CDR1 MGHDK, CDR2 SYGVNS. Trimming took 10 bases from V and 2 from J, leaving 17 bases between them. DNA for the CDR3: TGTGCCACCGCGTTGGATGGAGCCAACACCGGGGAGCTGTTTTTT. As protein: CATALDGANTGELFF.

V and J are TRBV7-3 and TRBJ2-2, with 7 bases identical to TRBD2. The V gene end was trimmed by 2 bases and the J gene end by 4 bases; junction bases not matched to a gene: 7. Germline V gene sequence: CDR1 SGHTA, CDR2 FQGTGA. CDR3 length: 16 amino acids. In nucleotides, the CDR3 is TGTGCCAGCAGCTTATATGGGGGGGACCTCACCGGGGAGCTGTTTTTT. Encoded protein: CASSLYGGDLTGELFF.

The chain uses TRBV30 and TRBJ1-1; D is unclear. V shed 0 bases and J shed 7 bases, with 9 bases lying between them. This CDR3 has 12 residues. In germline, CDR1 is GTSNPN, CDR2 SVGIG (reference sequence). CDR3 residues: CAWSVVGGEAFF. Written as DNA, the CDR3 is TGTGCCTGGAGTGTGGTCGGTGGTGAAGCTTTCTTT.

The CDR3 loop reads CAGSAWTSGRKETQYF. CDR3 in DNA: TGTGCCGGCTCGGCTTGGACTAGCGGGAGGAAAGAGACCCAGTACTTC. This rearrangement joins TRBV28 to TRBJ2-5; TRBD2 matches 14 bases. Germline CDR1 MDHEN, CDR2 SYDVKM. This CDR3 region has 16 residues. V was pared by 11 bases and J by 3 bases, with 11 bases of the junction left unmatched.

The chain links TRBV2 to TRBJ1-2, with D unclear. V shed 4 bases and J shed 4 bases, with 16 bases lying between them. The CDR3 runs to 15 residues. Germline V lookup: CDR1 SNHLY, CDR2 FYNNEI. The CDR3 protein is CASSVGREGSYGYTF. The CDR3 DNA reads as TGTGCCAGCAGTGTGGGGAGGGAAGGGTCCTATGGCTACACCTTC.

The V call is TRBV9, the J call TRBJ2-7; TRBD2 aligns across 10 bases. This CDR3 is 15 amino acids long. Germline CDR1 reads SGDLS; CDR2 reads YYNGEE. V trimming: 2 bases; J trimming: 4 bases; junction bases outside the gene matches: 6. The CDR3, as DNA: TGTGCCAGCAGCGTGGGTAGCGGGGGGTTGTACGAGCAGTACTTC. Its translation is CASSVGSGGLYEQYF.

DNA of the CDR3: TGTGCCAGCTCACCACGATGGGGAGCCATGAACACTGAAGCTTTCTTT. Amino acid sequence: CASSPRWGAMNTEAFF. This sequence joins TRBV18 and TRBJ1-1; D is unclear. The CDR3 has 16 residues. The germline CDR1 and CDR2 sequences are KGHSH and LQKENI. V lost 1 base, J lost 0 bases, and 12 bases lay in between.